Sequencing of this TCR beta chain was carried out in a study of glioma-infiltrating T cells. Amplification of TCR alpha and beta CDR3 regions from RNA used iRepertoire nested multiplex PCR. TCRdb ran MiXCR on the multiplex PCR reads and lists one entry per CDR3 protein. Of around 390,000 distinct CDR3 sequences listed, 41% were seen once; the top ten hold 12%. Germline V gene lookup returns CDR1 MDHEN and CDR2 SYDVKM. The CDR3 has 16 residues. With V trimmed by 4 bases and J by 11 bases, 14 bases remained unmatched. This clonotype occurred a few times. The chain uses TRBV28 and TRBJ1-1, with 12 bases aligning to TRBD1. This clonotype originated in a human donor with low-grade glioma or glioblastoma, undergoing nonglioma brain surgery, or in good health (not recorded which). Sequencing input: glioma tissue, nonneoplastic brain tissue, or PBMCs (not recorded which). For the CDR3, the DNA is TGTGCCAGCAGTTCCCCTTCCGGGACAGGGGGCGTTGGCGCTTTCTTT. Encoded protein: CASSSPSGTGGVGAFF.